Each of the 19 T cell receptor beta chains below was sequenced from the same sample in a study of T-cell reconstitution after alpha-beta-depleted transplantation in children. Unique molecular identifiers were used in preparing the TCRbeta library. TCRdb reprocessed the PCR reads with MiXCR, giving one entry per CDR3 protein. The sample has 250,000 to 300,000 distinct CDR3 sequences, roughly 9.1% seen once; the top ten hold over 6%. The sample was PBMCs, taken before TCRalphabeta/CD19-depleted stem cell transplant. These receptor sequences come from a boy younger than two with acute myeloid leukemia, due to receive a stem cell transplant.

On this clonotype: Given a much more abundant clone one base away, this may be a read error. Here the CDR3 omits its conserved ending phenylalanine or tryptophan, so a read error is the likely source. The genes are TRBV10-3 and TRBJ2-5; TRBD2 might be the D (6 bases). Germline lookup yields CDR1 ENHRY and CDR2 SYGVKD. V was clipped by 4 bases and J by 1 base, with 10 bases between them. The CDR3 length is 14 residues. CDR3 nucleotides: TGTGCCATCAGTGCAACTAGCCTCCAAGAGACCCAGTACGTC. Translating gives CAISATSLQETQYV.

In this sample, this clonotype turned up many times. The chain links TRBV5-6 to TRBJ2-3; tentative D call: TRBD2 (6 bases). Germline CDR1 reads SGHDT; CDR2 reads YYEEEE. Trimming removed 1 base from V and 6 bases from J, with 21 bases in between. The CDR3 runs 17 residues. CDR3 coding DNA: TGTGCCAGCAGCTTGAAGGTCTCTGGCGGGGCCAAGGATACGCAGTATTTT. Translation gives CASSLKVSGGAKDTQYF.

This clonotype was seen many times. V gene TRBV7-6 combines with J gene TRBJ2-5; 8 bases align to TRBD2. CDR1 and CDR2 (germline): SGHVS, FNYEAQ. The CDR3 runs to 14 residues. The V and J ends lost 8 bases and 5 bases, in that order; junction bases with no gene match: 10. The chain's CDR3 is CASGRGGSGETQYF. CDR3 DNA sequence: TGTGCCAGCGGCCGGGGGGGGAGCGGTGAGACCCAGTACTTC.

In this sample, this clonotype turned up many times. The chain combines TRBV5-1 with TRBJ1-5; weak D call: TRBD1 (5 bases). V lost 0 bases to trimming and J lost 0 bases, with 16 bases between them. The CDR3 extends over 18 amino acids. Germline V lookup: CDR1 SGHRS, CDR2 YFSETQ. In DNA form, the CDR3 reads TGCGCCAGCAGCTTGGGACAGCCGTCTGATTATAGCAATCAGCCCCAGCATTTT. Residues: CASSLGQPSDYSNQPQHF.

The V gene is TRBV20-1, the J gene TRBJ2-7; TRBD1 might be the D (7 bases). Germline V CDR1 and CDR2: DFQATT, SNEGSKA (reference sequence). With 5 bases removed from V and 6 bases from J, the gap between germline ends came to 8 bases. There are 10 residues in the CDR3. In DNA, the CDR3 is TGCAGTGCTCAGGGGGGCGAGCAGTACTTC. Encoded protein: CSAQGGEQYF.

The sample holds many counts of this clonotype. This rearrangement joins TRBV9 to TRBJ2-5; the D call may be TRBD1 or TRBD2 (5 bases each). Between the trimmed V and J ends, which lost 0 bases and 3 bases, there was a span of 9 bases. The V gene's germline CDR1 is SGDLS and CDR2 YYNGEE. The CDR3 spans 14 residues. CDR3 DNA: TGTGCCAGCAGCGTAGGGGGGTTGGAAGAGACCCAGTACTTC. The encoded protein is CASSVGGLEETQYF.

This clonotype was seen many times. The rearrangement uses TRBV4-3 and TRBJ2-7; 10 nucleotides agree with TRBD1. CDR3 length: 15 residues. CDR1 LGHNA and CDR2 YSLEER come from the germline V gene. Losses at the gene ends were 4 bases for V and 2 bases for J; bases not matched to a gene: 5. This CDR3 reads CASSLRTGGPYEQYF. In DNA, the CDR3 is TGCGCCAGCAGCCTACGGACAGGGGGTCCCTACGAGCAGTACTTC.

The gene calls are TRBV11-1 and TRBJ1-2; no clear D gene. CDR3 size: 16 residues. V dropped 3 bases and J dropped 0 bases, with 14 bases sitting between them. Germline loops: CDR1 SGHAT, CDR2 FQDESV (reference sequence). The CDR3 DNA sequence: TGTGCCAGCAGCTTTGGGCCCAGGAGAGCTAACTATGGCTACACCTTC. Its protein product is CASSFGPRRANYGYTF. The full variable domain, rest sourced from reference TRBV11-1 and TRBJ1-2, is EAEVAQSPRYKITEKSQAVAFWCDPISGHATLYWYRQILGQGPELLVQFQDESVVDDSQLPKDRFSAERLKGVDSTLKIQPAELGDSAMYLCASSFGPRRANYGYTFGSGTRLTVV.

This clonotype turned up a few times. This chain uses TRBV12-5 with TRBJ1-2; TRBD1 aligns across 12 bases. Trimming removed 0 bases from V and 2 bases from J; junction bases left unmatched: 7. The germline CDR1 and CDR2 sequences are LGHNT and FRNRAP. The CDR3 has 18 residues. CDR3 nucleotides: TGTGCTAGTGGTTTGGTAGGGACAGGGGGCGGCTACAACTATGGCTACACCTTC. Protein: CASGLVGTGGGYNYGYTF.

The chain links TRBV28 to TRBJ1-5; 10 nucleotides align to TRBD1. The junction had 15 bases not matched to a gene; V was cut back by 6 bases and J by 7 bases. CDR1 and CDR2 from the germline V gene are MDHEN and SYDVKM. The CDR3 length is 17 residues. The CDR3 here is CASSSTGGRIAGQPQHF. CDR3 sequence (DNA): TGTGCCAGCAGCTCGACAGGGGGCAGGATAGCGGGACAGCCCCAGCATTTT.

This clonotype was seen repeatedly, ten times or more. The chain employs TRBV28 and TRBJ2-5; tentative D call: TRBD2 (6 bases). The germline V and J ends were trimmed by 6 bases and 6 bases, with 17 bases remaining between them. Germline V gene lookup returns CDR1 MDHEN and CDR2 SYDVKM. This CDR3 is built from 14 residues. CDR3 residues: CASRSGLDKKTQYF. As DNA, the CDR3 is TGTGCCAGCAGATCGGGACTGGATAAGAAGACCCAGTACTTC.

This clonotype has a count of ten or more. The CDR3 sequence: CSVAGFDTGELFF. The CDR3 nucleotides are TGCAGCGTTGCGGGATTCGACACCGGGGAGCTGTTTTTT. The chain uses TRBV29-1 and TRBJ2-2, with a possible D match to TRBD2 (5 bases). CDR1 and CDR2 from the germline V gene are SQVTM and ANQGSEA. This CDR3 is 13 amino acids long. Trimming took 4 bases from V and 3 from J, leaving 9 bases between them.

This clonotype was recorded at least ten times. This chain uses TRBV5-1 with TRBJ2-1; TRBD2 aligns across 12 bases. The J segment lost 8 bases and the V segment lost 1 base, leaving 7 bases of the junction unmatched. The CDR3 loop spans 16 amino acids. Germline V CDR1 and CDR2: SGHRS, YFSETQ. CDR3 sequence: CASSLPRLAGEDEQFF. The CDR3 region has the DNA TGCGCCAGCAGCTTGCCACGACTAGCGGGGGAGGATGAGCAGTTCTTC.

This clonotype has at least ten counts. CDR3 residues: CASSPTRTSEKLFF. The CDR3 nucleotides are TGTGCCAGCAGCCCCACCCGGACAAGTGAAAAACTGTTTTTT. The rearrangement joins TRBV3-1 to TRBJ1-4; D is possibly TRBD1 (5 bases). Germline V gene lookup returns CDR1 LGHDT and CDR2 YNNKEL (reference sequence). The CDR3 spans 14 residues. The V end lost 4 bases, the J end lost 7 bases, and 13 bases lay between the germline ends.

This clonotype has ten or more counts. The chain has TRBV5-1 and TRBJ2-2, with a possible D match to TRBD1 (6 bases). The CDR3 runs 13 residues. Between the trimmed V and J ends, which lost 4 bases and 6 bases, there was a span of 10 bases. CDR1 SGHRS and CDR2 YFSETQ come from the germline V gene. This CDR3 reads CASSTRQAGELFF. CDR3 in DNA: TGCGCCAGCAGCACCCGACAGGCCGGGGAGCTGTTTTTT. Variable domain in full (rest from reference TRBV5-1 and TRBJ2-2): KAGVTQTPRYLIKTRGQQVTLSCSPISGHRSVSWYQQTPGQGLQFLFEYFSETQRNKGNFPGRFSGRQFSNSRSEMNVSTLELGDSALYLCASSTRQAGELFFGEGSRLTVL.

The V call is TRBV5-1, the J call TRBJ2-1; TRBD2 might be the D (6 bases). CDR1 is SGHRS and CDR2 is YFSETQ in the germline V gene. The V end lost 1 base, the J end lost 14 bases, and 22 bases lay between the germline ends. CDR3 size: 15 residues. CDR3 coding DNA: TGCGCCAGCAGCTTGACCGGGAGTATCAGGATAGAGGAGTTCTTC. It yields the protein CASSLTGSIRIEEFF.

This clonotype has a count of ten or more. V is TRBV20-1 and J is TRBJ1-1, with D hard to call. CDR1 and CDR2 from the germline V gene are DFQATT and SNEGSKA (reference sequence). The CDR3 spans 16 residues. Deletions cut 0 bases from V and 4 bases from J, with 18 bases between. The CDR3 region has the DNA TGCAGTGCTAGAGATGTAGGCCTCACCGTTAGCACTGAAGCTTTCTTT. Its translation: CSARDVGLTVSTEAFF.

This clonotype was recorded many times. V and J are TRBV29-1 and TRBJ2-2, with D possibly called TRBD1 or TRBD2 (5 bases each). V was cut by 5 bases and J by 4 bases, with 11 bases left in between. The germline V gene has CDR1 SQVTM and CDR2 ANQGSEA. The CDR3 contains 13 residues. CDR3 sequence reads: CSVPRGPTGELFF. The CDR3 DNA sequence: TGCAGCGTTCCCCGGGGCCCCACCGGGGAGCTGTTTTTT.

This clonotype was counted many times. V and J are TRBV5-1 and TRBJ2-5; D unresolved. V lost 0 bases and J 4 bases, leaving 7 bases between the germline ends. The CDR3 sequence is 13 residues long. CDR1 and CDR2 (germline): SGHRS, YFSETQ. The CDR3 loop is CASSLVAVETQYF. The CDR3 bases are TGCGCCAGCAGCTTGGTTGCGGTAGAGACCCAGTACTTC.